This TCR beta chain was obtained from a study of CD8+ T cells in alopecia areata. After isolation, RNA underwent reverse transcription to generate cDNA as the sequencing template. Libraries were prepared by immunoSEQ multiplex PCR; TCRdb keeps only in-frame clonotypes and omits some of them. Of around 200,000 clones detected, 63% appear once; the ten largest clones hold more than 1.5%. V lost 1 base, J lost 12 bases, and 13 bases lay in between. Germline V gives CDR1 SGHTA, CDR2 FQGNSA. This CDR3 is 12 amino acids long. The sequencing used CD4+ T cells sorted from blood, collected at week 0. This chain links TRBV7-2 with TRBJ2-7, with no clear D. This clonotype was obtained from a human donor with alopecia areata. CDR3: CASSLDGLKLYF. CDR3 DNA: TGTGCCAGCAGCTTAGACGGCCTTAAGCTGTACTTC. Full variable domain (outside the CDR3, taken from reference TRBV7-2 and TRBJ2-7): GAGVSQSPSNKVTEKGKDVELRCDPISGHTALYWYRQSLGQGLEFLIYFQGNSAPDKSGLPSDRFSAERTGGSVSTLTIQRTQQEDSAVYLCASSLDGLKLYFGPGTRLTVT.